This T cell receptor beta chain derives from a study of blood T cell repertoires in COVID-19. Study at large: Samples taken during acute and convalescent COVID-19 were collected in the United States, Italy and Spain. Sources were T cells, B-cell-depleted T cells, or PBMCs; the material itself was cDNA or gDNA.

Per the original methods: Amplifying reference gene primers gave estimates of nucleated cell counts. This table comes from immunoSEQ multiplex PCR, and its TCRdb copy is limited to in-frame clones, with some not included. The V and J calls and clone size come from that table; D and trimming were worked out from the DNA. The table lists 100,000 to 150,000 clones, 65% to 85% of them singletons, with around 5.6% in the top ten. Germline V gene data show CDR1 as MNHEY and CDR2 as SVGEGT. Between the trimmed V and J ends, which lost 7 bases and 0 bases, there was a span of 16 bases. The CDR3 runs to 15 residues.

The receptor was derived from a man at least 80 years old with active or convalescent COVID-19. Sequencing used peripheral blood. V is TRBV6-2 or TRBV6-3 and J is TRBJ2-7; tentatively, D is TRBD2 (5 bases). CDR3 DNA sequence: TGTGCCAGCAACCCCAGAGGGTTCAGCTCCTACGAGCAGTACTTC. Residues: CASNPRGFSSYEQYF.